The rows below give T cell receptor beta chains drawn from one sample of a study of T cell repertoires in cytomegalovirus infection. Their target antigens are unknown. TCRdb recomputed calls from the reads with MiXCR, one row per CDR3 protein. The sample yields about half a million distinct CDR3 sequences, roughly 46% seen once. Material: cultured PBMCs, obtained from culture after CMV antigen stimulation. All receptors derive from a human donor in good health (CMV status not recorded). Some clones in this sample may be carry-over from other donors' samples. The CDR3 runs from the conserved cysteine through the conserved F or W. Fields, in order: clone size, J gene, V gene, CDR3 length, D gene, CDR3 protein. D genes are given only for firm matches. Size values are once, few and many counts, or a class for expanded clones, and some rows have none.

few	TRBJ1-4	TRBV7-2	15	TRBD1	CASSRQGVTNEKLFF
few	TRBJ1-5	TRBV7-2	15	.	CASSLFWEGNQPQHF
many	TRBJ2-5	TRBV7-2	15	.	CASSPGRLRQETQYF
.	TRBJ1-5	TRBV6-2/TRBV6-3	15	.	CGTGSRTFGAQPQHF
few	TRBJ1-4	TRBV7-2	16	TRBD1	CASSSRVAGGSEKLFF
few	TRBJ2-7	TRBV5-1	15	TRBD2	CASSTTVAGLNEQYF
.	TRBJ1-3	TRBV7-2	16	.	CASSSLLVISGNTIYF
.	TRBJ2-2	TRBV5-1	16	.	CASSDAVTGNTGELFF
.	TRBJ2-1	TRBV28	15	TRBD2	CASSSGGVSVNEQFF
few	TRBJ1-3	TRBV12-3/TRBV12-4	14	.	CASLEQGAGNTIYF
few	TRBJ1-4	TRBV12-3/TRBV12-4	14	.	CASSPGTSNEKLFF
few	TRBJ2-7	TRBV7-8	15	.	CASSLEGAGGYEQYF
.	TRBJ2-7	TRBV7-8	15	TRBD2	CASSSPTSGPVEQYF
.	TRBJ1-4	TRBV7-8	14	.	CASSLAGSSEKLFF
few	TRBJ2-3	TRBV7-2	14	.	CASSVRSFSDTQYF
.	TRBJ2-3	TRBV10-3	13	TRBD2	CAISRGGQDTQYF
.	TRBJ2-7	TRBV7-2	19	TRBD2	CASSLGGLAGGPLHYEQYF